This TCR beta chain was observed in a study of CD8 T cells in ankylosing spondylitis. Findings of the study overall: What appeared characteristic of ankylosing spondylitis blood was a TCR beta motif of several highly homologous variants. Disease-linked clones were found to be CD8+ and relatively rare in peripheral blood. Significant enrichment of disease-linked clones was reported in matched ankylosing spondylitis synovial fluid. Reactive arthritis synovial fluid and blood previously showed some of these motif variants.

TCRdb ran MiXCR on the 5' RACE reads and lists one entry per CDR3 protein. The sample lists 750,000 to 850,000 distinct CDR3 sequences; 12% were seen once. This clonotype has ten or more counts. The antigen remains unidentified. V gave up 5 bases and J gave up 3 bases, with 10 bases separating them. Germline V gives CDR1 SQVTM, CDR2 ANQGSEA. The length of the CDR3 is 12 residues. The chain links TRBV29-1 to TRBJ1-1, with D possibly being TRBD1 (5 bases). The sequence was collected from a male donor with ankylosing spondylitis. The material sequenced was blood, either unsorted or a sorted T cell fraction (not recorded which). This chain's CDR3 is CSVLGGDTEAFF. CDR3 nucleotide sequence: TGCAGCGTTCTCGGGGGGGACACTGAAGCTTTCTTT.